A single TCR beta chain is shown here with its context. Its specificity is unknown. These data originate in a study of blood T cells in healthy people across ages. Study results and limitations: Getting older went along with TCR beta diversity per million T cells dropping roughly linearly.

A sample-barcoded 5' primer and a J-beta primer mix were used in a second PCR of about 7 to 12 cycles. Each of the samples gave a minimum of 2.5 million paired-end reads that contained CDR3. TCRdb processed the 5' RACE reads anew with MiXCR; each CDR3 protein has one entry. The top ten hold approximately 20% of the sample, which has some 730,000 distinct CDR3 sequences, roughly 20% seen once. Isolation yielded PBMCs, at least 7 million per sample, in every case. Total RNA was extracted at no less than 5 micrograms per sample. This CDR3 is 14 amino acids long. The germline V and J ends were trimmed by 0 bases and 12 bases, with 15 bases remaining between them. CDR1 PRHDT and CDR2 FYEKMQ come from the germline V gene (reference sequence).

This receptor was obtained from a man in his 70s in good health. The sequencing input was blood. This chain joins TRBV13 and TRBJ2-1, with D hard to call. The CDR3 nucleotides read TGTGCCAGCAGCTTAGGAGGTAGCACGACGATGCAGTTCTTC. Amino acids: CASSLGGSTTMQFF.